The source of this T cell receptor beta chain is a study of cytomegalovirus exposure and HLA in healthy donors. Study-wide results and caveats: Across donors, sequencing depth was assumed by presence/absence analyses to be roughly uniform.

Germline-derived CDR1 and CDR2 are MNHEY and SMNVEV (reference sequence). This CDR3 contains 18 residues. V lost 5 bases and J lost 1; bases outside the gene matches: 5. A word on this clone: No antigen is known for it.

Amplification used 60 Vbeta primers and 13 Jbeta primers. Clones were read by immunoSEQ multiplex PCR, and TCRdb kept only the in-frame ones, dropping some. In the table there are some 140,000 clones, approximately 70% of which are singletons. The sequence was collected from a woman in her thirties or forties in good health and CMV-seronegative. This rearrangement joins TRBV27 to TRBJ2-1; 16 bases line up with TRBD2. The specimen was PBMCs. The CDR3 region is CASSPGTSGGASYNEQFF. The CDR3, as DNA: TGTGCCAGCAGTCCCGGGACTAGCGGGGGGGCTTCCTACAATGAGCAGTTCTTC.